Below are 29 T cell receptor beta chains sequenced from a single sample in a study of cytomegalovirus exposure and HLA in healthy donors. Primers for the PCR totalled 60 Vbeta and 13 Jbeta. Repertoires were generated with immunoSEQ multiplex PCR, while TCRdb's copy carries only in-frame clones and drops some. Of approximately 190,000 clones detected, 75% to 90% appear once; the ten largest clones hold 6.5%. Sequences were obtained from PBMCs. The receptors derive from a woman aged 50 to 60 in good health and CMV-seropositive.

The CDR3 DNA sequence: TGTGCCAGCAGCTCACAAAGGACTAGCGGGGCAGAGACAGATACGCAGTATTTT. It specifies CASSSQRTSGAETDTQYF. V and J are TRBV5-4 and TRBJ2-3, with TRBD2 matching over 12 bases. With V trimmed by 3 bases and J by 3 bases, 11 bases remained unmatched. CDR1 and CDR2 (germline): SGHNT, YYREEE (reference sequence). This CDR3 has 18 amino acids.

The chain joins TRBV15 to TRBJ2-4; 9 bases are shared with TRBD2. Germline V gene sequence: CDR1 LNHNV, CDR2 YYDKDF (reference sequence). The CDR3 sequence is 16 residues long. Germline trimming cut 3 bases from V and 6 bases from J; bases unmatched to any gene: 9. The DNA for the CDR3 is TGTGCCACCAGCAGGATAGCGGGAGAGGTTGGAAACATTCAGTACTTC. Translation: CATSRIAGEVGNIQYF.

This clone occurred once. This chain's CDR3 is CASSPAVTGGGTDTQYF. The CDR3 nucleotides are TGTGCCAGCAGCCCCGCGGTCACGGGAGGTGGCACAGATACGCAGTATTTT. The V call is TRBV13, the J call TRBJ2-3; 7 positions agree with TRBD2. CDR3 length: 17 residues. With V trimmed by 5 bases and J by 1 base, 12 bases remained unmatched. Germline loops: CDR1 PRHDT, CDR2 FYEKMQ (reference sequence).

The chain has TRBV6-5 and TRBJ1-2, with 9 bases matching TRBD1. This CDR3 has 13 residues. CDR1 and CDR2 (germline): MNHEY, SVGAGI. V was pared by 6 bases and J by 7 bases, with 6 bases of the junction left unmatched. This chain's CDR3 is CASRGTGSGGYTF. CDR3 DNA: TGTGCCAGCAGGGGGACAGGGAGCGGTGGCTACACCTTC.

The chain is built from TRBV19 and TRBJ2-2; 12 nucleotides agree with TRBD2. With V trimmed by 5 bases and J by 5 bases, 3 bases remained unmatched. Germline CDR1 reads LNHDA; CDR2 reads SQIVND (reference sequence). This CDR3 has 15 residues. CDR3 coding DNA: TGTGCCAGTAGTCCTGGGACTAGCGGGACCGGGGAGCTGTTTTTT. Protein sequence: CASSPGTSGTGELFF.

This clone was detected only a few times. The chain combines TRBV18 with TRBJ2-1, with D tentatively TRBD2 (5 bases). CDR1 is KGHSH and CDR2 is LQKENI in the germline V gene. V gave up 3 bases and J gave up 4 bases, with 10 bases separating them. This CDR3 spans 14 amino acids. CDR3 in amino acids: CASSPERGYNEQFF. CDR3 nucleotide sequence: TGTGCCAGCTCACCCGAAAGAGGGTACAATGAGCAGTTCTTC.

This clone was found once. The J gene is TRBJ1-4, the V gene TRBV19; D is uncertain. The CDR3 has 14 amino acids. CDR1 is LNHDA, CDR2 SQIVND, per germline (reference sequence). Trimming shortened V by 4 bases and J by 5 bases, and 11 bases separated the two germline ends. The CDR3, as DNA: TGTGCCAGTAGTAACCTCGGTTTAAATGAAAAACTGTTTTTT. Protein product: CASSNLGLNEKLFF.

The genes are TRBV19 and TRBJ2-7, with 9 bases identical to TRBD1. The trim removed 4 bases at V and 8 bases at J, leaving 9 bases unmatched. The CDR3 totals 14 residues. Germline V gives CDR1 LNHDA, CDR2 SQIVND (reference sequence). This CDR3 is CASSTRDREGKQYF. In DNA form, the CDR3 reads TGTGCCAGTAGTACCCGGGACAGGGAGGGAAAGCAGTACTTC.

The chain joins TRBV30 to TRBJ2-3; TRBD2 agrees at 10 bases. From germline, CDR1 is GTSNPN and CDR2 SVGIG (reference sequence). The CDR3 extends over 15 amino acids. After removal of 2 bases from V and 1 base from J, the junction contained 3 bases not matched to a gene. This CDR3 reads CAWSTGTSGTDTQYF. The CDR3 nucleotides are TGTGCCTGGAGTACCGGGACTAGCGGCACAGATACGCAGTATTTT.

This chain joins TRBV28 and TRBJ2-7, with a weak D call TRBD2 (5 bases). This CDR3 comprises 13 residues. Trimming pared 5 bases from V and 3 bases from J, leaving 11 bases between. CDR1 is MDHEN, CDR2 SYDVKM, per germline. The CDR3 loop reads CASSIGLVYEQYF. The CDR3 bases are TGTGCCAGCAGTATCGGACTGGTCTACGAGCAGTACTTC.

This sequence joins TRBV25-1 and TRBJ1-2; D gene uncertain. Germline lookup yields CDR1 MGHDK and CDR2 SYGVNS. The V end lost 2 bases, the J end lost 2 bases, and 6 bases lay between the germline ends. The CDR3 covers 13 residues. CDR3 sequence: CASSETGNYGYTF. The CDR3 nucleotides are TGTGCCAGCAGTGAAACGGGGAACTATGGCTACACCTTC.

This chain uses TRBV28 with TRBJ2-5; 10 bases align to TRBD2. The ends lost 3 bases at V and 2 bases at J; junction bases unmatched: 9. CDR1 is MDHEN and CDR2 is SYDVKM in the germline V gene. This CDR3 has 17 residues. Here the CDR3 reads CASSFFQTSGHQETQYF. Here the CDR3 DNA reads TGTGCCAGCAGTTTTTTCCAGACTAGCGGGCATCAAGAGACCCAGTACTTC.

The rearrangement joins TRBV28 to TRBJ2-3, with D possibly TRBD1 on 6 matching bases. The ends were cut back, 3 bases at V and 5 bases at J, with 18 bases in the middle. Germline V gene sequence: CDR1 MDHEN, CDR2 SYDVKM. This CDR3 region has 16 residues. Here the CDR3 reads CASSLRHRLRGDTQYF. CDR3 nucleotide sequence: TGTGCCAGCAGTTTGAGGCACCGCCTCAGGGGAGATACGCAGTATTTT.

This chain uses TRBV19 with TRBJ2-2; possibly TRBD2 for D (5 bases). The CDR3 extends over 15 amino acids. The V end lost 11 bases, the J end lost 5 bases, and 21 bases lay between the germline ends. CDR1 is LNHDA and CDR2 is SQIVND in the germline V gene (reference sequence). DNA for the CDR3: TGTGCCCATCAAAACGCGGGCCCCCGTACCGGGGAGCTGTTTTTT. Protein product: CAHQNAGPRTGELFF. The entire variable domain, with the rest obtained from reference TRBV19 and TRBJ2-2, is as follows: DGGITQSPKYLFRKEGQNVTLSCEQNLNHDAMYWYRQDPGQGLRLIYYSQIVNDFQKGDIAEGYSVSREKKESFPLTVTSAQKNPTAFYLCAHQNAGPRTGELFFGEGSRLTVL.

This clone was seen a few times. V gene TRBV6-1 combines with J gene TRBJ2-1; 7 nucleotides line up with TRBD1. The CDR3 is 13 residues long. Germline CDR1 and CDR2: MNHNS and SASEGT. After removal of 6 bases from V and 8 bases from J, the junction contained 7 bases not matched to a gene. In DNA, the CDR3 is TGTGCCAGCAGCCCGGACAGGCGCTATGAGCAGTTCTTC. This sequence encodes CASSPDRRYEQFF.

This clone was counted only a few times. The CDR3 DNA reads TGTGCCTGGAGCCTAGGAGTCGCAGATACGCAGTATTTT. Translation: CAWSLGVADTQYF. This chain connects TRBV30 to TRBJ2-3; the D is unclear. There are 13 residues in the CDR3. V was trimmed by 3 bases and J by 4 bases, leaving 11 bases between them. CDR1 is GTSNPN, CDR2 SVGIG, per germline (reference sequence).

The chain joins TRBV7-6 to TRBJ1-5, with D maybe TRBD1 (5 bases). Trimming took 5 bases from V and 5 from J, leaving 13 bases between them. Germline-derived CDR1 and CDR2 are SGHVS and FNYEAQ. The CDR3 is 14 amino acids. CDR3 DNA sequence: TGTGCCAGCAGCCCGGGGGGGTGGGATCAGCCCCAGCATTTT. This translates into CASSPGGWDQPQHF. The complete variable domain, with remaining parts taken from reference TRBV7-6 and TRBJ1-5, reads GAGVSQSPRYKVTKRGQDVALRCDPISGHVSLYWYRQALGQGPEFLTYFNYEAQQDKSGLPNDRFSAERPEGSISTLTIQRTEQRDSAMYRCASSPGGWDQPQHFGDGTRLSIL.

The CDR3 DNA sequence: TGTGCCAGCAAGGGGCAGGGCTATGGCTACACCTTC. Translated, it gives CASKGQGYGYTF. The chain carries TRBV2 and TRBJ1-2; D is possibly TRBD1 (5 bases). The germline V gene encodes CDR1 SNHLY and CDR2 FYNNEI. The CDR3 has 12 residues. V was clipped by 7 bases and J by 4 bases, with 10 bases between them. Variable domain in full (rest from reference TRBV2 and TRBJ1-2): EPEVTQTPSHQVTQMGQEVILRCVPISNHLYFYWYRQILGQKVEFLVSFYNNEISEKSEIFDDQFSVERPDGSNFTLKIRSTKLEDSAMYFCASKGQGYGYTFGSGTRLTVV.

This chain joins TRBV2 and TRBJ2-3; 7 nucleotides align to TRBD2. This CDR3 spans 15 amino acids. Germline V gene data show CDR1 as SNHLY and CDR2 as FYNNEI. The V segment lost 2 bases and the J segment 4 bases; nucleotides outside the gene matches: 6. The CDR3 nucleotides are TGTGCCAGCAGTGAACAGCTAGCGGTCGCAGATACGCAGTATTTT. Translating gives CASSEQLAVADTQYF. Using reference TRBV2 and TRBJ2-3 for the parts outside the CDR3, the full variable domain is EPEVTQTPSHQVTQMGQEVILRCVPISNHLYFYWYRQILGQKVEFLVSFYNNEISEKSEIFDDQFSVERPDGSNFTLKIRSTKLEDSAMYFCASSEQLAVADTQYFGPGTRLTVL.

This chain links TRBV28 with TRBJ2-1; D uncertain. The CDR3 extends over 11 amino acids. Germline assignment: CDR1 MDHEN and CDR2 SYDVKM. V was cut by 5 bases and J by 8 bases, with 7 bases left in between. The CDR3 coding sequence is TGTGCCAGCAGTCTCCGGGATGAGCAGTTCTTC. Its protein is CASSLRDEQFF.

This clone was detected only a few times. One end of the junction is discordant with germline, which a read error may explain. The rearrangement uses TRBV7-8 and TRBJ2-4; TRBD1 matches at 10 bases. CDR1 and CDR2 from the germline V gene are SGHVS and FQNEAQ. This CDR3 has 14 amino acids. The CDR3 DNA reads TGTGCCAGCAGCTGGGACAGGGGACAAAACAGTCAGTACTTC. Translation gives CASSWDRGQNSQYF.

The V and J genes are TRBV6-5 and TRBJ1-5, with 7 positions matching TRBD1. Trimming removed 5 bases from V and 11 bases from J; junction bases left unmatched: 6. The CDR3 contains 12 residues. Germline assignment: CDR1 MNHEY and CDR2 SVGAGI. The CDR3 DNA follows: TGTGCCAGCAGTCGGGACAGCAATTCCCAGCATTTT. The encoded protein is CASSRDSNSQHF.

V usage is TRBV11-2 and J usage is TRBJ2-1; 9 nucleotides match TRBD2. The CDR3 is 15 amino acids. V lost 0 bases to trimming and J lost 12 bases; unmatched junction nucleotides: 9. The germline gives CDR1 SGHAT, CDR2 FQNNGV. The CDR3 here is CASSLDSGGGDGQFF. The CDR3 nucleotides are TGTGCCAGCAGCTTAGATAGCGGGGGCGGTGATGGGCAGTTCTTC. The full variable domain, completed using reference TRBV11-2 and TRBJ2-1, is EAGVAQSPRYKIIEKRQSVAFWCNPISGHATLYWYQQILGQGPKLLIQFQNNGVVDDSQLPKDRFSAERLKGVDSTLKIQPAKLEDSAVYLCASSLDSGGGDGQFFGPGTRLTVL.

This chain uses TRBV19 with TRBJ1-1; D remains ambiguous. The CDR3 is made up of 15 amino acids. Per the germline V gene, CDR1 is LNHDA and CDR2 is SQIVND (reference sequence). V was clipped by 1 base and J by 1 base, with 10 bases between them. DNA of the CDR3: TGTGCCAGTAGTATAGGGTTAACAGCGAACACTGAAGCTTTCTTT. Amino acids: CASSIGLTANTEAFF. Full variable domain (rest looked up from reference TRBV19 and TRBJ1-1): DGGITQSPKYLFRKEGQNVTLSCEQNLNHDAMYWYRQDPGQGLRLIYYSQIVNDFQKGDIAEGYSVSREKKESFPLTVTSAQKNPTAFYLCASSIGLTANTEAFFGQGTRLTVV.

A word on this clone: Compared with germline, one end of the junction differs, possibly owing to a read error. The chain employs TRBV5-1 and TRBJ2-6, with 9 bases fitting TRBD1. In germline, CDR1 is SGHRS, CDR2 YFSETQ. The CDR3 is 16 amino acids. The CDR3 DNA follows: TGCGCCAGCAGCACAGGGGGCCCCCCTGGGGCCAACGGCCTGACTTTC. It codes for CASSTGGPPGANGLTF.

The V call is TRBV10-1, the J call TRBJ1-2; 11 bases map to TRBD1. The trim removed 6 bases at V and 6 bases at J, leaving 6 bases unmatched. The CDR3 is made up of 14 amino acids. From germline, CDR1 is WNHNN and CDR2 SYGVQD (reference sequence). The CDR3 DNA follows: TGCGCCAGCAGCGATGGACAGGGGGCTAATGGCTACACCTTC. It codes for CASSDGQGANGYTF.

The chain links TRBV6-6 to TRBJ2-2; 7 bases agree with TRBD2. The V gene's germline CDR1 is MNHNY and CDR2 SVGAGI (reference sequence). Germline trimming cut 5 bases from V and 2 bases from J; bases unmatched to any gene: 5. The CDR3 extends over 15 amino acids. The CDR3 region has the DNA TGTGCCAGCAGTGAGAGCGGGGTAAACACCGGGGAGCTGTTTTTT. This gives the protein CASSESGVNTGELFF.

This clone was seen a single time. V and J are TRBV19 and TRBJ2-3; 11 bases are shared with TRBD2. The CDR3 loop spans 16 amino acids. CDR1 is LNHDA, CDR2 SQIVND, per germline (reference sequence). J lost 7 bases, V lost 2 bases, and 8 bases had no gene match. Here the CDR3 DNA reads TGTGCCAGTAGTATATTACTAGCGGGGGCCATGTATACGCAGTATTTT. It translates to CASSILLAGAMYTQYF.

The gene calls are TRBV10-2 and TRBJ2-1; maybe TRBD1 (6 bases). Trimming cost V 9 bases and J 9 bases, with 18 bases left between them. The length of the CDR3 is 13 residues. Looked up from germline, CDR1 is WSHSY and CDR2 is SAAADI. CDR3 loop: CASSYREEAEQFF. CDR3 DNA sequence: TGCGCCAGTAGCTACAGGGAAGAAGCTGAGCAGTTCTTC.